Listed here are 23 T cell receptor beta chains from one sample, sequenced in a study of T cell responses to AZD1222 COVID-19 vaccine. Generated by immunoSEQ multiplex PCR, the TCRdb table keeps only in-frame clones and is missing some. The table shows fewer than 150,000 clones, with approximately 85% occurring only once. The input for sequencing was peripheral blood, taken on day 0 of AZD1222 vaccination. These receptors all stem from an adult in good health.

V and J are TRBV7-8 and TRBJ1-5, with 8 bases lining up with TRBD1. J was trimmed by 6 bases and V by 4 bases; bases with no gene match: 8. CDR1 is SGHVS, CDR2 FQNEAQ, per germline. This CDR3 has 15 amino acids. CDR3 sequence (DNA): TGTGCCAGCAGCTCCGGGACAGGCTTCGGTCAGCCCCAGCATTTT. Encoded protein: CASSSGTGFGQPQHF.

This rearrangement joins TRBV28 to TRBJ1-3, with 7 positions matching TRBD1. V shed 6 bases and J 6 bases; nucleotides not matched to a gene: 5. Per the germline V gene, CDR1 is MDHEN and CDR2 is SYDVKM. The CDR3 sequence is 13 residues long. Here the CDR3 DNA reads TGTGCCAGCAGACAAGGGGGCGAAAACACCATATATTTT. Protein sequence: CASRQGGENTIYF.

This sequence joins TRBV18 and TRBJ2-7; possible D gene TRBD2, 6 bases. Germline loops: CDR1 KGHSH, CDR2 LQKENI. CDR3 length: 14 amino acids. V was shortened by 4 bases and J by 6 bases, with 16 bases between the two germline ends. The CDR3 protein is CASSLGGASLEQYF. CDR3 nucleotide sequence: TGTGCCAGCTCACTGGGCGGGGCCAGTCTCGAGCAGTACTTC. The full variable domain, with the rest looked up from reference TRBV18 and TRBJ2-7, is NAGVMQNPRHLVRRRGQEARLRCSPMKGHSHVYWYRQLPEEGLKFMVYLQKENIIDESGMPKERFSAEFPKEGPSILRIQQVVRGDSAAYFCASSLGGASLEQYFGPGTRLTVT.

This chain uses TRBV5-8 with TRBJ2-1, with D hard to call. V gave up 0 bases and J gave up 6 bases, with 13 bases separating them. The germline CDR1 and CDR2 sequences are SGHTS and YDEGEE. CDR3 length equals 15 residues. CDR3 sequence reads: CASSLGVSATNEQFF. The CDR3 coding sequence is TGTGCCAGCAGCTTGGGGGTTTCGGCAACCAATGAGCAGTTCTTC.

The V call is TRBV6-5, the J call TRBJ1-4; D gene uncertain. V was pared by 8 bases and J by 10 bases, with 14 bases between. CDR1 is MNHEY and CDR2 is SVGAGI in the germline V gene. This CDR3 contains 12 residues. The CDR3 region is CASSDRLGKLFF. In DNA form, the CDR3 reads TGTGCCAGCTCGGATCGCCTTGGAAAACTGTTTTTT.

Concerning this clone itself: A read error may account for a junction end that differs from germline. The chain recombines TRBV5-1 with TRBJ2-1; no clear D gene. Germline CDR1 SGHRS, CDR2 YFSETQ. The CDR3 consists of 12 residues. The CDR3 spells CASRLGYNEQFF. The DNA for the CDR3 is TGCGCCAGCAGATTGGGATACAATGAGCAGTTCTTC.

This sequence joins TRBV23-1 and TRBJ2-7; TRBD2 might be the D (6 bases). TRBV23-1 is known as an ORF, though its function is uncertain. V lost 11 bases, J lost 5 bases, and 13 bases lay in between. This CDR3 region has 11 residues. The CDR3, as DNA: TGCGCCCCCCCCGGGGGTGACGAGCAGTACTTC. Encoded protein: CAPPGGDEQYF.

The J gene is TRBJ1-5, the V gene TRBV19, with D perhaps matching TRBD1 (5 bases). Looked up from germline, CDR1 is LNHDA and CDR2 is SQIVND (reference sequence). Trimming removed 1 base from V and 3 bases from J, with 13 bases in between. This CDR3 spans 16 amino acids. DNA for the CDR3: TGTGCCAGTAGTATAGGGGGTCAGGGTCTCAATCAGCCCCAGCATTTT. Its translation: CASSIGGQGLNQPQHF.

The chain links TRBV18 to TRBJ2-1; D is unclear. This CDR3 spans 16 amino acids. Trimming took off 1 base at V and 9 bases at J, with 19 bases between the two ends. Germline values: CDR1 KGHSH, CDR2 LQKENI. The CDR3 coding sequence is TGTGCCAGCTCACCACAGGGCCAGACCCTCCGGAGTGAGCAGTTCTTC. It codes for CASSPQGQTLRSEQFF. Based on the CDR3 plus reference TRBV18 and TRBJ2-1, the full variable domain is NAGVMQNPRHLVRRRGQEARLRCSPMKGHSHVYWYRQLPEEGLKFMVYLQKENIIDESGMPKERFSAEFPKEGPSILRIQQVVRGDSAAYFCASSPQGQTLRSEQFFGPGTRLTVL.

The chain couples TRBV18 to TRBJ2-1, with TRBD1 matching over 9 bases. The CDR3 loop spans 15 amino acids. Germline CDR1 and CDR2: KGHSH and LQKENI. Germline trimming cut 3 bases from V and 8 bases from J; bases unmatched to any gene: 8. For the CDR3, the DNA is TGTGCCAGCTCACCGGACAGGGGTGGGGGTGATGAGCAGTTCTTC. Encoded protein: CASSPDRGGGDEQFF. The entire variable domain, with the rest obtained from reference TRBV18 and TRBJ2-1, is as follows: NAGVMQNPRHLVRRRGQEARLRCSPMKGHSHVYWYRQLPEEGLKFMVYLQKENIIDESGMPKERFSAEFPKEGPSILRIQQVVRGDSAAYFCASSPDRGGGDEQFFGPGTRLTVL.

This chain connects TRBV7-3 to TRBJ1-1, with a weak D call TRBD1 (6 bases). Between the trimmed V and J ends, which lost 5 bases and 1 base, there was a span of 11 bases. The germline V gene has CDR1 SGHTA and CDR2 FQGTGA. This CDR3 is 14 amino acids long. CDR3 amino acids: CASSLGGKNTEAFF. The CDR3 region has the DNA TGTGCCAGCAGCCTCGGGGGCAAGAACACTGAAGCTTTCTTT.

The chain combines TRBV28 with TRBJ1-3; TRBD1 is a possible D gene (6 bases). V gave up 1 base and J gave up 4 bases, with 14 bases separating them. From germline, CDR1 is MDHEN and CDR2 SYDVKM. This CDR3 is 16 amino acids long. The chain's CDR3 is CASSLLPGGSGNTIYF. The CDR3 nucleotides are TGTGCCAGCAGTTTATTGCCGGGGGGCTCCGGAAACACCATATATTTT.

The V and J genes are TRBV28 and TRBJ1-2; 8 bases are shared with TRBD1. The CDR3 consists of 17 residues. From germline, CDR1 is MDHEN and CDR2 SYDVKM. The V gene end was trimmed by 4 bases and the J gene end by 6 bases; junction bases not matched to a gene: 16. The CDR3 nucleotides read TGTGCCAGCAGTTACCCCGGGACAGGTTGGAGAGTTCATGGCTACACCTTC. Amino acids: CASSYPGTGWRVHGYTF.

This chain connects TRBV4-3 to TRBJ1-2, with 7 bases fitting TRBD1. Trimming at V came to 0 bases and at J to 7 bases, leaving 5 bases not matched to a gene. The CDR3 is made up of 14 amino acids. The germline V gene encodes CDR1 LGHNA and CDR2 YSLEER. The CDR3 protein is CASSQETGILGYTF. As DNA, the CDR3 is TGCGCCAGCAGCCAAGAGACAGGGATTCTTGGCTACACCTTC.

The V call is TRBV2, the J call TRBJ2-3, with 9 bases matching TRBD2. The germline CDR1 and CDR2 sequences are SNHLY and FYNNEI. CDR3 length: 15 amino acids. The junction had 11 bases not matched to a gene; V was cut back by 6 bases and J by 7 bases. The CDR3 DNA is TGTGCCAGCAGCGGGGGGCTAGCGGGGACCTATACGCAGTATTTT. This codes for CASSGGLAGTYTQYF.

This chain connects TRBV6-5 to TRBJ1-1, with D hard to call. The length of the CDR3 is 13 residues. Germline CDR1 is MNHEY and CDR2 is SVGAGI. Trimming removed 6 bases at V and 7 bases at J, with 15 bases between. CDR3 sequence reads: CASRNVGVGEAFF. CDR3 sequence (DNA): TGTGCCAGCAGGAATGTCGGGGTAGGTGAAGCTTTCTTT.

The rearrangement uses TRBV11-2 and TRBJ1-4, with a tentative D call TRBD1 (5 bases). The V and J ends lost 3 bases and 10 bases respectively, with 21 bases between them. Germline V gene data show CDR1 as SGHAT and CDR2 as FQNNGV. CDR3 length: 16 amino acids. CDR3 DNA: TGTGCCAGCAGCTTCACCGACACGCAGGGTGCGGGAAAACTGTTTTTT. Amino acid sequence: CASSFTDTQGAGKLFF.

This clone appeared a few times. The gene calls are TRBV2 and TRBJ2-7; D gene ambiguous. Germline loops: CDR1 SNHLY, CDR2 FYNNEI. V was shortened by 6 bases and J by 5 bases, with 8 bases between the two germline ends. CDR3 length: 11 residues. The CDR3 region is CASRRVDEQYF. In DNA, the CDR3 is TGTGCCAGCAGAAGGGTCGACGAGCAGTACTTC.

This clone was detected once. The J gene is TRBJ1-2, the V gene TRBV28; TRBD1 might be the D (6 bases). The CDR3 runs 13 residues. The germline V and J ends were trimmed by 0 bases and 7 bases, with 9 bases remaining between them. The germline V gene encodes CDR1 MDHEN and CDR2 SYDVKM. CDR3 DNA: TGTGCCAGCAGTTTATGGGGGGCAGGTGGCTACACCTTC. Translating gives CASSLWGAGGYTF.

The CDR3 sequence: CASSPPTGVRTEAFF. Written as DNA, the CDR3 is TGTGCCAGCAGCCCACCGACAGGGGTGAGAACTGAAGCTTTCTTT. The V and J genes are TRBV3-1 (or the pseudogene TRBV3-2) and TRBJ1-1; 8 positions agree with TRBD1. After removal of 4 bases from V and 5 bases from J, the junction contained 9 bases not matched to a gene. CDR3 length equals 15 residues. CDR1 is LGHDT, CDR2 YNNKEL, per germline (reference sequence).

This clone was counted a few times. The sample has other DNA sequences that encode this CDR3 too. V gene TRBV3-1 (or the pseudogene TRBV3-2) combines with J gene TRBJ2-1, with a weak D call TRBD1 (5 bases). The CDR3 spans 12 residues. The germline CDR1 and CDR2 sequences are LGHDT and YNNKEL (reference sequence). V gave up 5 bases and J gave up 5 bases, with 7 bases separating them. This chain's CDR3 is CASSRGHNEQFF. CDR3 sequence (DNA): TGTGCCAGCAGCAGGGGTCACAATGAGCAGTTCTTC.

The rearrangement links TRBV29-1 to TRBJ1-1; D is possibly TRBD1 (5 bases). The CDR3 covers 13 residues. The germline V gene has CDR1 SQVTM and CDR2 ANQGSEA. The ends were cut back, 5 bases at V and 5 bases at J, with 15 bases in the middle. DNA of the CDR3: TGCAGCGTTTCTCCCCCCGGGGGTACTGAAGCTTTCTTT. It translates to CSVSPPGGTEAFF.

The rearrangement links TRBV6-4 to TRBJ2-2; D gene ambiguous. Per the germline V gene, CDR1 is MRHNA and CDR2 is SNTAGT. The CDR3 is made up of 13 amino acids. Trimming removed 8 bases at V and 2 bases at J, with 9 bases between. In DNA form, the CDR3 reads TGTGCCAGCCTGGGCCTTAACACCGGGGAGCTGTTTTTT. Translating it yields CASLGLNTGELFF.